A selection of T cell receptor beta chains follows, all from one sample in a study of identical twins. TCRdb re-derived calls from the 5' RACE reads in MiXCR, one entry per CDR3 protein. The sample has about 900,000 distinct CDR3 sequences, around 12% seen once. The data also belong to a second study, concerning yellow fever vaccine responses in identical twins.

Sequenced: PBMCs. Every receptor here comes from a woman younger than 30 in good health. Both conserved end residues are part of each CDR3. D genes are given only for firm matches. Some rows have no size entry. The others give once, few or many, or a class for an expanded clone.

d_call: -
v_call: TRBV7-2
j_call: TRBJ1-4
clone_size: many
cdr3_nt: TGCGCCAGCAGCTTGGACTCGACTAATGAAAAACTGTTTTTT
cdr3_aa: CASSLDSTNEKLFF

d_call: -
v_call: TRBV2
j_call: TRBJ2-2
clone_size: few
cdr3_nt: TGTGCCAGCAACCCGGACGGCCCGAACACCGGGGAGCTGTTTTTT
cdr3_aa: CASNPDGPNTGELFF

d_call: -
v_call: TRBV5-1
j_call: TRBJ2-7
clone_size: -
cdr3_nt: TGCGCCAGCAGCGGCCGGGACAACGCCTACGAGCAGTACTTC
cdr3_aa: CASSGRDNAYEQYF

d_call: TRBD1
v_call: TRBV12-3/TRBV12-4
j_call: TRBJ1-6
clone_size: many
cdr3_nt: TGTGCCAGCAGCTCCGGGACAGGGGGTTCACCCCTCCACTTT
cdr3_aa: CASSSGTGGSPLHF

d_call: -
v_call: TRBV15
j_call: TRBJ1-1
clone_size: few
cdr3_nt: TGTGCCACCAGCAGAACAAGCAGCAGTGAAGCTTTCTTT
cdr3_aa: CATSRTSSSEAFF

d_call: -
v_call: TRBV29-1
j_call: TRBJ2-1
clone_size: many
cdr3_nt: TGCAGCGTTGACCACGGACTCCGCCGGGTGAACTACAATGAGCAGTTCTTC
cdr3_aa: CSVDHGLRRVNYNEQFF

d_call: -
v_call: TRBV20-1
j_call: TRBJ1-5
clone_size: few
cdr3_nt: TGCAGTGCTATCGACAGGAGCAATCAGCCCCAGCATTTT
cdr3_aa: CSAIDRSNQPQHF

d_call: -
v_call: TRBV6-5
j_call: TRBJ2-7
clone_size: many
cdr3_nt: TGTGCCAGCAGTTACCGGGCCGAGCAGTACTTC
cdr3_aa: CASSYRAEQYF

d_call: TRBD2
v_call: TRBV20-1
j_call: TRBJ2-5
clone_size: -
cdr3_nt: TGCAGTGCTATTACTCCCCGGGGGGAGAGAGAGACCCAGTACTTC
cdr3_aa: CSAITPRGERETQYF

d_call: TRBD2
v_call: TRBV20-1
j_call: TRBJ2-7
clone_size: few
cdr3_nt: TGCAGTGCTAGAGGATCTCCGGGACTAGGGAACTCTACTTCCGCGTACGAGCAGTACTTC
cdr3_aa: CSARGSPGLGNSTSAYEQYF

d_call: TRBD2
v_call: TRBV29-1
j_call: TRBJ2-1
clone_size: -
cdr3_nt: TGCAGCGTTGAAGGTAGCAGGGGGCGCGATAGCGGGAGGGCCCATGAGCAGTTCTTC
cdr3_aa: CSVEGSRGRDSGRAHEQFF

d_call: -
v_call: TRBV19
j_call: TRBJ2-1
clone_size: few
cdr3_nt: TGTGCCAGTAGTATCGGGCGGTCCTCCTCCTACAATGAGCAGTTCTTC
cdr3_aa: CASSIGRSSSYNEQFF

d_call: -
v_call: TRBV12-3/TRBV12-4
j_call: TRBJ2-3
clone_size: many
cdr3_nt: TGTGCCAGCAGTTTTTTCACCGCCTTGTCTGGAGATACGCAGTATTTT
cdr3_aa: CASSFFTALSGDTQYF

d_call: -
v_call: TRBV12-3/TRBV12-4
j_call: TRBJ2-1
clone_size: few
cdr3_nt: TGTGCCAGCAGCCCCACACTCGACAGGAACTCCTACAATGAGCAGTTCTTC
cdr3_aa: CASSPTLDRNSYNEQFF

d_call: TRBD2
v_call: TRBV3-1
j_call: TRBJ2-7
clone_size: few
cdr3_nt: TGTGCCAGCAGCCAAGGTGGACTAGTCGTGGAGCAGTACTTC
cdr3_aa: CASSQGGLVVEQYF

d_call: TRBD2
v_call: TRBV6-2/TRBV6-3
j_call: TRBJ2-5
clone_size: -
cdr3_nt: TGTGCCAGCAGTCGACCGACTAGCGGGTACCAAGAGACCCAGTACTTC
cdr3_aa: CASSRPTSGYQETQYF

d_call: TRBD1
v_call: TRBV9
j_call: TRBJ1-6
clone_size: few
cdr3_nt: TGTGCCAGCAGCCCAAGGACAGGGCTAAATTCACCCCTCCACTTT
cdr3_aa: CASSPRTGLNSPLHF

d_call: TRBD2
v_call: TRBV20-1
j_call: TRBJ2-2
clone_size: few
cdr3_nt: TGCAGTGCCCCAAACCAGCGGGGGGGGAGGACCGGGGAGCTGTTTTTT
cdr3_aa: CSAPNQRGGRTGELFF

d_call: TRBD2
v_call: TRBV27
j_call: TRBJ2-7
clone_size: few
cdr3_nt: TGTGCCAGCAGTTACGGGACTACACCCTACGAGCAGTACTTC
cdr3_aa: CASSYGTTPYEQYF

d_call: -
v_call: TRBV6-2/TRBV6-3
j_call: TRBJ2-4
clone_size: -
cdr3_nt: TGTGCCAGCAGCCCCCTCGGCGGGTTAAACATTCAGTACTTC
cdr3_aa: CASSPLGGLNIQYF

d_call: TRBD1
v_call: TRBV25-1
j_call: TRBJ2-2
clone_size: few
cdr3_nt: TGTGCCAGCAGTGAGGACAGGGCGAACACCGGGGAGCTGTTTTTT
cdr3_aa: CASSEDRANTGELFF

d_call: -
v_call: TRBV28
j_call: TRBJ2-2
clone_size: -
cdr3_nt: -
cdr3_aa: CASSPDPRGGLRAGELFF

d_call: TRBD2
v_call: TRBV20-1
j_call: TRBJ2-7
clone_size: many
cdr3_nt: TGCAGTGCTACAAGCGGGAGGCGGGAGCAGTACTTC
cdr3_aa: CSATSGRREQYF

d_call: -
v_call: TRBV19
j_call: TRBJ2-2
clone_size: -
cdr3_nt: TGTGCCAGTAGTATACGAGGGAGCTCCAACACCGGGGAGCTGTTTTTT
cdr3_aa: CASSIRGSSNTGELFF

d_call: -
v_call: TRBV15
j_call: TRBJ1-1
clone_size: few
cdr3_nt: TGTGCCACCAGCTCCAGGGGTTTTGAAGCTTTCTTT
cdr3_aa: CATSSRGFEAFF

d_call: -
v_call: TRBV12-5
j_call: TRBJ1-1
clone_size: few
cdr3_nt: TGTGCTAGTGGTCACAGGTGGAACACTGAAGCTTTCTTT
cdr3_aa: CASGHRWNTEAFF

d_call: TRBD2
v_call: TRBV7-2
j_call: TRBJ2-2
clone_size: -
cdr3_nt: TGTGCCAGCAGCACCCGATTAGCGGGGGGTTCCGGGGAGCTGTTTTTT
cdr3_aa: CASSTRLAGGSGELFF

d_call: -
v_call: TRBV11-2
j_call: TRBJ2-2
clone_size: -
cdr3_nt: TGTGCCAGCAGCTTCAGACAGAAAGGGACGTCCCACACCGGGGAGCTGTTTTTT
cdr3_aa: CASSFRQKGTSHTGELFF

d_call: -
v_call: TRBV9
j_call: TRBJ2-7
clone_size: -
cdr3_nt: TGTGCCAGCAGCGTAGCCCCGACCCGAAATGGCAACGAGCAGTACTTC
cdr3_aa: CASSVAPTRNGNEQYF

d_call: -
v_call: TRBV12-3/TRBV12-4
j_call: TRBJ2-3
clone_size: -
cdr3_nt: TGTGCCAGCAGCTCCGACTGGGGCGGTCGGGATGCGCAGTATTTT
cdr3_aa: CASSSDWGGRDAQYF

d_call: -
v_call: TRBV27
j_call: TRBJ2-2
clone_size: -
cdr3_nt: TGTGCCAGCAGATCCAATCTAGGCCCCGGGGAGCTGTTTTTT
cdr3_aa: CASRSNLGPGELFF

d_call: -
v_call: TRBV11-1
j_call: TRBJ1-1
clone_size: few
cdr3_nt: TGTGCCAGCAGCTTTTTGGACAGTAACACTGAAGCTTTCTTT
cdr3_aa: CASSFLDSNTEAFF

d_call: TRBD2
v_call: TRBV20-1
j_call: TRBJ2-1
clone_size: -
cdr3_nt: TGCAGTGCTAGAAACGGACTAGCGGGATTGTACAATGAGCAGTTCTTC
cdr3_aa: CSARNGLAGLYNEQFF

d_call: TRBD2
v_call: TRBV12-3/TRBV12-4
j_call: TRBJ2-2
clone_size: few
cdr3_nt: TGTGCCAGCAGTGGGGACTATGTAACCGGGGAGCTGTTTTTT
cdr3_aa: CASSGDYVTGELFF

d_call: -
v_call: TRBV20-1
j_call: TRBJ2-5
clone_size: -
cdr3_nt: TGCAGTGCCGACCCCCCCGGGGCGGTTCGTAGAGAGACCCAGTACTTC
cdr3_aa: CSADPPGAVRRETQYF

d_call: TRBD1
v_call: TRBV28
j_call: TRBJ2-2
clone_size: -
cdr3_nt: TGTGCCAGCAGACCCCTGGGGACAGGGAAGGTCGGGGAGCTGTTTTTT
cdr3_aa: CASRPLGTGKVGELFF

d_call: TRBD2
v_call: TRBV7-9
j_call: TRBJ2-7
clone_size: few
cdr3_nt: TGTGCCAGCAGCTCCACTAGCGGCCAGCGATGGGAGCAGTACTTC
cdr3_aa: CASSSTSGQRWEQYF

d_call: TRBD2
v_call: TRBV24-1
j_call: TRBJ2-2
clone_size: many
cdr3_nt: TGTGCCACCAGCCGACCATTAGTCTCGCTAGCGGGAACCGGGGAGCTGTTTTTT
cdr3_aa: CATSRPLVSLAGTGELFF

d_call: -
v_call: TRBV5-1
j_call: TRBJ1-1
clone_size: many
cdr3_nt: TGCGCCAGCAGCTTGGGCCAGAACCCTGAAGCTTTCTTT
cdr3_aa: CASSLGQNPEAFF

d_call: TRBD2
v_call: TRBV5-1
j_call: TRBJ2-4
clone_size: -
cdr3_nt: TGCGCCAGCAGCTGGGGGAGGGCCTCTGCCAAAAACATTCAGTACTTC
cdr3_aa: CASSWGRASAKNIQYF

d_call: TRBD2
v_call: TRBV5-1
j_call: TRBJ2-5
clone_size: -
cdr3_nt: TGCACCAGCAGCTTCGGGACGGGAGGAGGGTCCCAAGAGACCCAGTACTTC
cdr3_aa: CTSSFGTGGGSQETQYF

d_call: -
v_call: TRBV7-9
j_call: TRBJ2-2
clone_size: few
cdr3_nt: TGTGCCAGCAGACCCGGCGGGATCTTAAACACCGGGGAGCTGTTTTTT
cdr3_aa: CASRPGGILNTGELFF

d_call: -
v_call: TRBV20-1
j_call: TRBJ2-5
clone_size: -
cdr3_nt: TGCAGTGCTAGGCCCAGCTTGGAGACCCAGTACTTC
cdr3_aa: CSARPSLETQYF